This T cell receptor (beta chain) was identified in a study of T cell responses to AZD1222 COVID-19 vaccine. General observations from the study: No day 14 peak samples; only post-peak repertoires were characterized. The study found Spike-specific TCR breadth and depth rose after two AZD1222 doses. The sample set comprised mostly white British donors with more females, and clonal diversity was possibly underestimated.

Comment on this clone: Antigen unknown.

Assay used: immunoSEQ multiplex PCR; TCRdb lists only in-frame clones, some missing. Among 130,000 or so clones listed, 90% were seen once. CDR3 length: 13 amino acids. V lost 2 bases and J 3 bases, leaving 10 bases between the germline ends. Germline CDR1 reads GTSNPN; CDR2 reads SVGIG (reference sequence). Here the sequenced sample was peripheral blood, taken on day 0 of AZD1222 vaccination. V is TRBV30 and J is TRBJ1-2, with D possibly TRBD1 on 5 matching bases. The sequence derives from an adult in good health. The CDR3 sequence: CAWSQRGDYGYTF. CDR3 coding DNA: TGTGCCTGGAGTCAACGGGGGGACTATGGCTACACCTTC.